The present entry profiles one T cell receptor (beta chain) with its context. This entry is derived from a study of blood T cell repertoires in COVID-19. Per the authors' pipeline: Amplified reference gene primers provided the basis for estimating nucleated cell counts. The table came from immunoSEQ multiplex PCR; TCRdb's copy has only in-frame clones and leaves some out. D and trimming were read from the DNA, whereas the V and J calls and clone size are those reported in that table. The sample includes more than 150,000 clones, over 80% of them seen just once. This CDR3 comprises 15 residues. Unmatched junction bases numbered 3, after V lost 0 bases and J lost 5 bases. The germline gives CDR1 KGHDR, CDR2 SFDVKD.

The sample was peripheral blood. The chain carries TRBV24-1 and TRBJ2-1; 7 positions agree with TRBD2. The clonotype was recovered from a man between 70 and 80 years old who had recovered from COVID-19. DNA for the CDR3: TGTGCCACCAGTGATTTGCGGGAGGCAAACAATGAGCAGTTCTTC. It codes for CATSDLREANNEQFF.